This T cell receptor (beta chain) was captured in a study of T cell repertoires in cytomegalovirus infection (dated by TCRdb to between 2019 and 2020). With regard to the full study: The peptide stimulations were aimed at well-studied HLA-B-restricted epitopes as well as recently identified HLA-C-restricted CMV epitopes, whose presentation resists viral immunomodulation. The HLA type of each donor mattered for the analysis, because public TCR beta signatures pointed to carriage of CMV infection along with the matching HLA type. What the study reported, not specific to this receptor: Carriers of CMV infection plus the relevant HLA type were discriminated by the cumulative frequency of public TCR beta family members in the study cohort and in an independent approximately 340-donor cohort. The ex vivo response was dominated by HLA-C-restricted CMV-specific TCR beta clonotypes, which also provided the single most frequent clonotype in two of eight donors.

From its cysteine to its phenylalanine, the CDR3 spans 15 amino acids. Just the 45-base CDR3 DNA is kept, in frame starting at base 1. V is trimmed back by 1 base and J by 3 bases, and the junction contains 3 bases that no gene match accounts for. From the germline V gene, CDR1 is SNHLY and CDR2 is FYNNEI. This clonotype was observed a few times. No antigen is known for it. It has no much larger one-base neighbor in the sample; base qualities were not kept. This specimen's treatment or condition label, per the study, means: in vitro stimulation with specific CMV peptide epitopes to enrich CMV-specific T cells. For sequencing, an Illumina HiSeq 1500 was employed. TCRdb handled the public reads itself, with Q25 trimming in fastp and clone calling in MiXCR, and kept productive beta chains. Here each entry gathers all rows of one CDR3 protein and keeps the most common genes and DNA. This sample gives some 940,000 distinct CDR3 sequences in total; 31% of them show up just once. The ten largest clones represent over 12% of the sample.

This receptor was identified in a human donor in good health (CMV status not recorded). Some clones in this sample may be carry-over from other donors' samples. Sequenced here: cultured CD8+ T cells from PBMCs, sampled from culture after CMV antigen stimulation. This chain is built from TRBV2 and TRBJ2-5, and 9 junction bases match TRBD1. The CDR3 protein is CASSEDRGREETQYF. The DNA reads as follows: TGTGCCAGCAGTGAAGACAGGGGGCGCGAAGAGACCCAGTACTTC.